Listed below are T cell receptor beta chains from one sample, sequenced in a study of CD8 T cells in Susac syndrome. TCRdb re-called the immunoSEQ multiplex PCR reads with MiXCR, one entry per CDR3 protein. This sample carries around 170,000 distinct CDR3 sequences, approximately 95% of them seen once, and the ten largest clones take approximately 0.15%. Sequenced sample: CD8+ T cells from PBMCs. Receptor source: a human donor with Susac syndrome. Both conserved end residues are part of each CDR3. The order of the fields is J gene, clone size, D gene, V gene, CDR3 protein, CDR3 DNA. The D gene is left open where the match is weak. Not all rows give a size; the values are once, few, many and, for expanded clones, a class.

TRBJ1-1	NA	NA	TRBV30	CAWSRVSAFF	TGTGCCTGGAGTAGGGTTTCGGCTTTCTTT
TRBJ2-5	NA	NA	TRBV4-1	CASSQVVQAETQYF	TGCGCCAGCAGCCAAGTCGTGCAAGCGGAGACCCAGTACTTC
TRBJ2-7	NA	TRBD2	TRBV28	CASSLWTSRTYEQYF	TGTGCCAGCAGTTTATGGACTAGCCGGACCTACGAGCAGTACTTC
TRBJ2-1	once	TRBD2	TRBV20-1	CSAYSGGAVHNEQFF	TGCAGTGCGTATAGCGGGGGGGCAGTCCACAATGAGCAGTTCTTC
TRBJ2-1	NA	TRBD2	TRBV30	CAWSTSGGAGEQFF	TGTGCCTGGAGCACTAGCGGGGGGGCGGGTGAGCAGTTCTTC
TRBJ2-3	once	TRBD2	TRBV20-1	CSATGTSGMGTDTQYF	TGCAGTGCTACGGGGACTAGCGGGATGGGCACAGATACGCAGTATTTT
TRBJ2-1	NA	TRBD2	TRBV5-6	CASSLLAGGPYEQFF	TGTGCCAGCAGCTTGTTGGCGGGAGGGCCTTATGAGCAGTTCTTC
TRBJ2-7	few	TRBD2	TRBV11-2	CASSLGLAGAYEQYF	TGTGCCAGCAGCTTGGGACTAGCGGGAGCCTACGAGCAGTACTTC
TRBJ2-1	NA	NA	TRBV7-2	CASSLAGLSSYNEQFF	TGTGCCAGCAGCTTAGCCGGGCTTAGCTCCTACAATGAGCAGTTCTTC
TRBJ1-3	NA	NA	TRBV28	CASSPAGSGNTIYF	TGTGCCAGCAGTCCCGCGGGCTCTGGAAACACCATATATTTT
TRBJ2-2	NA	NA	TRBV18	CASSYQDYTGELFF	TGTGCCAGCTCATACCAGGATTACACCGGGGAGCTGTTTTTT
TRBJ1-3	NA	NA	TRBV4-1	CASSQDPGNTIYF	TGCGCCAGCAGCCAAGATCCTGGAAACACCATATATTTT
TRBJ2-5	NA	NA	TRBV7-8	CASSLSRLYQETQYF	TGTGCCAGCAGCTTATCGCGATTATACCAAGAGACCCAGTACTTC
TRBJ2-6	NA	TRBD2	TRBV29-1	CSVAGGRSGANVLTF	TGCAGCGTAGCGGGGGGCCGCTCTGGGGCCAACGTCCTGACTTTC
TRBJ2-7	NA	TRBD2	TRBV2	CASSEHGGRAHEQYF	TGTGCCAGCAGTGAACATGGCGGGAGGGCCCACGAGCAGTACTTC
TRBJ2-2	NA	NA	TRBV15	CATSRGHVSLTGELFF	TGTGCCACCAGCAGAGGACACGTATCACTCACCGGGGAGCTGTTTTTT
TRBJ1-5	once	NA	TRBV12-3/TRBV12-4	CASSFYPVGVGSQPQHF	TGTGCCAGCAGTTTTTACCCGGTGGGTGTTGGTAGTCAGCCCCAGCATTTT
TRBJ2-7	NA	NA	TRBV21-1	CASSKVGDYEQYF	TGTGCCAGCAGCAAAGTGGGGGACTACGAGCAGTACTTC
TRBJ1-5	NA	TRBD1	TRBV7-8	CASSFSRDRGNQPQHF	TGTGCCAGCAGCTTCTCCCGGGACAGGGGCAATCAGCCCCAGCATTTT
TRBJ2-3	NA	NA	TRBV5-4	CASSPDLARSRMTDTQYF	TGTGCCAGCAGCCCTGACCTCGCCAGGTCTAGGATGACAGATACGCAGTATTTT
TRBJ2-1	NA	NA	TRBV20-1	CSARDLKSSYNEQFF	TGCAGTGCTAGGGACCTGAAGAGCTCCTACAATGAGCAGTTCTTC
TRBJ2-3	NA	TRBD2	TRBV5-1	CASSLKSSGGPNTDTQYF	TGCGCCAGCAGCTTGAAGTCTAGCGGGGGGCCCAACACAGATACGCAGTATTTT
TRBJ2-3	NA	NA	TRBV6-1	CASSEGLSVDTQYF	TGTGCCAGCAGTGAAGGGCTATCCGTGGATACGCAGTATTTT
TRBJ2-1	NA	TRBD1	TRBV5-6	CASSFGDRDYNEQFF	TGTGCCAGCAGCTTTGGAGACAGGGACTACAATGAGCAGTTCTTC
TRBJ2-5	once	NA	TRBV13	CASSTARAGGETQYF	TGTGCCAGCAGCACAGCCCGCGCCGGGGGAGAGACCCAGTACTTC
TRBJ2-7	NA	TRBD2	TRBV9	CASSVSSGSSHEQYF	TGTGCCAGCAGCGTATCTAGCGGGAGTAGCCACGAGCAGTACTTC
TRBJ2-7	NA	TRBD2	TRBV20-1	CSAPPGVAGIPRAYEQYF	TGCAGTGCTCCCCCGGGGGTAGCGGGGATACCACGGGCTTACGAGCAGTACTTC
TRBJ2-3	NA	TRBD1	TRBV20-1	CSAHRGTDTQYF	TGCAGTGCCCACAGGGGTACAGATACGCAGTATTTT
TRBJ2-3	NA	NA	TRBV4-1	CASSRTGVDTQYF	TGCGCCAGCAGCCGCACGGGCGTAGATACGCAGTATTTT
TRBJ2-1	NA	NA	TRBV27	CASSLRRSSYNEQFF	TGTGCCAGCAGTTTGAGACGGAGCTCCTACAATGAGCAGTTCTTC
TRBJ2-7	NA	NA	TRBV24-1	CATSDGVRDEQYF	TGTGCCACCAGTGACGGCGTAAGGGACGAGCAGTACTTC
TRBJ2-1	NA	TRBD1	TRBV6-5	CASSYSQGFLNEQFF	TGTGCCAGCAGTTACTCACAGGGGTTCCTCAATGAGCAGTTCTTC
TRBJ2-1	NA	TRBD2	TRBV5-4	CASSLPGTSGGAVPYNEQFF	TGTGCCAGCAGCTTGCCAGGGACTAGCGGGGGGGCCGTGCCCTACAATGAGCAGTTCTTC